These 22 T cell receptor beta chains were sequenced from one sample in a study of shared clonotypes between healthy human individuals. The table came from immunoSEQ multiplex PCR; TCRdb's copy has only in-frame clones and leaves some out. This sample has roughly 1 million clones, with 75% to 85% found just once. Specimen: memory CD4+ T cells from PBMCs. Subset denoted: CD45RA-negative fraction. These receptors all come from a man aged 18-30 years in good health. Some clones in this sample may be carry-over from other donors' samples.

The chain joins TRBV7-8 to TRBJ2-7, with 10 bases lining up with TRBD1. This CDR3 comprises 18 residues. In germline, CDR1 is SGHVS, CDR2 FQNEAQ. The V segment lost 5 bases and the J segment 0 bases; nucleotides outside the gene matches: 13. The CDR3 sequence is CASSVRTGGVYSSYEQYF. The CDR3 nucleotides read TGTGCCAGCAGCGTACGGACAGGGGGAGTCTATAGCTCCTACGAGCAGTACTTC.

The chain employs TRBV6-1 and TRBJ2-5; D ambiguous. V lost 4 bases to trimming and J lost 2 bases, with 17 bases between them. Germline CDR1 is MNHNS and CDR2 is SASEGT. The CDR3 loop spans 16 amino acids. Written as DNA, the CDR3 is TGTGCCAGCAGTGGGATTCCAAATTATCTACAAGAGACCCAGTACTTC. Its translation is CASSGIPNYLQETQYF.

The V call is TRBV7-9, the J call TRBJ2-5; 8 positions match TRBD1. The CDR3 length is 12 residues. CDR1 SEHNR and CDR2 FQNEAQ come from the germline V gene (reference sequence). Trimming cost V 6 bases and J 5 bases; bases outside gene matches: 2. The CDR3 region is CASSRTGETQYF. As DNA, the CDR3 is TGTGCCAGCAGTCGGACAGGGGAGACCCAGTACTTC.

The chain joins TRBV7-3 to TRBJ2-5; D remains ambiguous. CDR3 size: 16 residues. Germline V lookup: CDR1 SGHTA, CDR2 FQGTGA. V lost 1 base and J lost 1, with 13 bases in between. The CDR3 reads CASSLRVSAPQETQYF. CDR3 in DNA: TGTGCCAGCAGCTTAAGAGTTAGTGCTCCCCAAGAGACCCAGTACTTC.

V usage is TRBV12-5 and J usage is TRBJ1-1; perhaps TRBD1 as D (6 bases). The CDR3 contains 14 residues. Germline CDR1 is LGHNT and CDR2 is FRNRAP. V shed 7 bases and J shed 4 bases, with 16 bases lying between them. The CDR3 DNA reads TGTGCTAGTGAGGCGGCAGGGGCAGGCACTGAAGCTTTCTTT. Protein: CASEAAGAGTEAFF.

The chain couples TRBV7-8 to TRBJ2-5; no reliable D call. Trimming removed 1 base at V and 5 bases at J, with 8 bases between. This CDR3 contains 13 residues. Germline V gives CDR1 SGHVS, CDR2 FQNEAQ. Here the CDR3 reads CASSLGKTETQYF. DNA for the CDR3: TGTGCCAGCAGCTTAGGGAAAACTGAGACCCAGTACTTC. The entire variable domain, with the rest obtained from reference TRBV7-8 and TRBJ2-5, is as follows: GAGVSQSPRYKVAKRGQDVALRCDPISGHVSLFWYQQALGQGPEFLTYFQNEAQLDKSGLPSDRFFAERPEGSVSTLKIQRTQQEDSAVYLCASSLGKTETQYFGPGTRLLVL.

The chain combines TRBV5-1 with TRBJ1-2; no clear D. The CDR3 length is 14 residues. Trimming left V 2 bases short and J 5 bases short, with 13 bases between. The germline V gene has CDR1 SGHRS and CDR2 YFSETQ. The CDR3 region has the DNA TGCGCCAGCAGCTTCGGCAGCGGATCTTATGGCTACACCTTC. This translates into CASSFGSGSYGYTF.

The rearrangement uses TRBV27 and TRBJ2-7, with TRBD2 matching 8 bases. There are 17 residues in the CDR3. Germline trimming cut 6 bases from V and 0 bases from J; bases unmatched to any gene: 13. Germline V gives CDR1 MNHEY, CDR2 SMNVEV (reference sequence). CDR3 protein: CASRSRASGLSSYEQYF. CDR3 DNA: TGTGCCAGCAGGTCCCGGGCTAGCGGGTTGAGCTCCTACGAGCAGTACTTC.

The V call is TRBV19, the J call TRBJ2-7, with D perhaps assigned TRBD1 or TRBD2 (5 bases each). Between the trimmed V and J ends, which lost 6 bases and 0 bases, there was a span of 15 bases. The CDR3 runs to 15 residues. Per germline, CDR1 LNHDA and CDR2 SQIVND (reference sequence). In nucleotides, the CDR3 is TGTGCCAGTAGCCTCCTTGGGGGATTCTCCTACGAGCAGTACTTC. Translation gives CASSLLGGFSYEQYF.

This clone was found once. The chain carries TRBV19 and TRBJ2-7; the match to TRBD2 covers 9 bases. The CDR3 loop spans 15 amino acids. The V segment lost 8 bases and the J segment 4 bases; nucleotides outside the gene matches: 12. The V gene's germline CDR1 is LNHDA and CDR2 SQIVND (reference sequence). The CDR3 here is CASSRGSGRGYEQYF. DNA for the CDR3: TGTGCCAGTTCCCGGGGTAGCGGGAGAGGGTACGAGCAGTACTTC. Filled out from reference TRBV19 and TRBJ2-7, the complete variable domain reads DGGITQSPKYLFRKEGQNVTLSCEQNLNHDAMYWYRQDPGQGLRLIYYSQIVNDFQKGDIAEGYSVSREKKESFPLTVTSAQKNPTAFYLCASSRGSGRGYEQYFGPGTRLTVT.

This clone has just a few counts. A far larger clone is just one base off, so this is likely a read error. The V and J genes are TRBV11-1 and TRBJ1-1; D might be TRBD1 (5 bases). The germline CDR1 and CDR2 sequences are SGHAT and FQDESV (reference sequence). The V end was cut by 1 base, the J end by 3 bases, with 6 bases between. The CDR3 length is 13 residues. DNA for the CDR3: TGTGCCAGCAGCTTAGGGGGGGACACTGAAGCTTTCTTT. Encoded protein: CASSLGGDTEAFF.

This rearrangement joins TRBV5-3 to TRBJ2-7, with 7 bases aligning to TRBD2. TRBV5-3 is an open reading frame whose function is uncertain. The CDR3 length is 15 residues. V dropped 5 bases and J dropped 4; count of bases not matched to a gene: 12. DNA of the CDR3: TGTGCCAGAAGGAAACCGGGACTACAAATTTACGAGCAGTACTTC. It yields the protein CARRKPGLQIYEQYF.

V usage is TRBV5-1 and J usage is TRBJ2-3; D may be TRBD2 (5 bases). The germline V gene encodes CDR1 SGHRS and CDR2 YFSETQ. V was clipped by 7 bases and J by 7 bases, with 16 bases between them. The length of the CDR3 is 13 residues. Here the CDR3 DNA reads TGCGCCAGCCGCCTAACGCCCGGGAATACGCAGTATTTT. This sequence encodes CASRLTPGNTQYF. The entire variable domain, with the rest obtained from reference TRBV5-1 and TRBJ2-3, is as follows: KAGVTQTPRYLIKTRGQQVTLSCSPISGHRSVSWYQQTPGQGLQFLFEYFSETQRNKGNFPGRFSGRQFSNSRSEMNVSTLELGDSALYLCASRLTPGNTQYFGPGTRLTVL.

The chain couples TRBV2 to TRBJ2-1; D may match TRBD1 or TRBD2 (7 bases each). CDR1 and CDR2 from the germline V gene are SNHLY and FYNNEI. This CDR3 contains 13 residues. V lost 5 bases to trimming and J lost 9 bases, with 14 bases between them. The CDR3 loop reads CASSKTGEGEQFF. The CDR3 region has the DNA TGTGCCAGCAGTAAAACAGGGGAGGGTGAGCAGTTCTTC.

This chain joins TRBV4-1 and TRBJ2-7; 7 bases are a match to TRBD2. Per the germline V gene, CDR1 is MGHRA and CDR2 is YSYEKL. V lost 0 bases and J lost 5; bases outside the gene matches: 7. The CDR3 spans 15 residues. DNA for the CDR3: TGCGCCAGCAGCCAAGATCAAGCGGGATCGGACGAGCAGTACTTC. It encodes CASSQDQAGSDEQYF.

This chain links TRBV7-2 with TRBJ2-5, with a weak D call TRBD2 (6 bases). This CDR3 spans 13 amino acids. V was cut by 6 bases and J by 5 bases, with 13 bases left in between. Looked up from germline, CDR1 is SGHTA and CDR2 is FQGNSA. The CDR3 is CASSQGGDETQYF. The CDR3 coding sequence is TGTGCCAGCAGTCAGGGAGGAGACGAGACCCAGTACTTC.

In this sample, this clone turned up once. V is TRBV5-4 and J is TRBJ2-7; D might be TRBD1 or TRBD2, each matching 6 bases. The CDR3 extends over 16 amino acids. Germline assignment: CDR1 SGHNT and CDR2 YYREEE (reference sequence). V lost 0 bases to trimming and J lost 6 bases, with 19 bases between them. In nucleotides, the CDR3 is TGTGCCAGCAGCTTGGACGGGGGCGCGGGGTTCCTCGAGCAGTACTTC. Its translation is CASSLDGGAGFLEQYF.

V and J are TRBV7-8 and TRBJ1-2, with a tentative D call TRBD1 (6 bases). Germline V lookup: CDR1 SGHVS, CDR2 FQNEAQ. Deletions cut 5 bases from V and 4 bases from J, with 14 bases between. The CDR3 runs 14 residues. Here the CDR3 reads CASSPGDAGYGYTF. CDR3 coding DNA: TGTGCCAGCAGCCCAGGGGATGCGGGCTATGGCTACACCTTC.

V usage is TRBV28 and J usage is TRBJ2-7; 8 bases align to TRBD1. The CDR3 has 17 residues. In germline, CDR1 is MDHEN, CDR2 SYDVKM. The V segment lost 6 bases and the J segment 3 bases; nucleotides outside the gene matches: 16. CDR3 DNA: TGTGCCAGCAGATACAGTTCGTTCGGGACAGGAAACTACGAGCAGTACTTC. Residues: CASRYSSFGTGNYEQYF.

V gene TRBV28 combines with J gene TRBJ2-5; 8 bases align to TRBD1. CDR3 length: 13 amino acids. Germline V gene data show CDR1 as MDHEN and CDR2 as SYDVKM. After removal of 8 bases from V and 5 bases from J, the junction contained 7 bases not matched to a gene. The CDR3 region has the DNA TGTGCCAGCGATAGACAGGGGAGCGAGACCCAGTACTTC. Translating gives CASDRQGSETQYF.

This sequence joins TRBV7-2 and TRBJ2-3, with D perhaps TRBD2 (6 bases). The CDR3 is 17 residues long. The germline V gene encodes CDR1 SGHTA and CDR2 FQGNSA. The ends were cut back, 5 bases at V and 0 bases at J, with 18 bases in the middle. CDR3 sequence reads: CASSPARGFSSTDTQYF. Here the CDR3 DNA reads TGTGCCAGCAGCCCAGCGCGGGGTTTCTCTAGCACAGATACGCAGTATTTT.

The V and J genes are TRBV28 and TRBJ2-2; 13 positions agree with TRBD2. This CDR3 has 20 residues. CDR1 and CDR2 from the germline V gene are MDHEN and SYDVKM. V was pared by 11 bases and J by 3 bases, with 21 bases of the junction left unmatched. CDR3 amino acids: CALRGQGGLAGTVDTGELFF. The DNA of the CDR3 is TGTGCCCTTAGAGGGCAGGGGGGACTAGCGGGGACAGTGGACACCGGGGAGCTGTTTTTT.